A single sample gave rise to the 23 T cell receptor beta chains below, sequenced in a study of shared clonotypes between healthy human individuals. Only in-frame clones appear in the TCRdb table, and some are missing; sequencing was by immunoSEQ multiplex PCR. In the table there are a few million clones, 80% to 95% of which are singletons. Specimen: naive CD4+ T cells from PBMCs. Subset reported: CD45RA+ positively selected. All receptors derive from a young man in good health. Some clones in this sample may be carry-over from other donors' samples.

V usage is TRBV6-1 and J usage is TRBJ2-7; perhaps TRBD1 as D (6 bases). Germline assignment: CDR1 MNHNS and CDR2 SASEGT. The V and J ends lost 5 bases and 3 bases respectively, with 14 bases between them. The CDR3 runs to 14 residues. CDR3 loop: CASSTQDRVYEQYF. The DNA of the CDR3 is TGTGCCAGCAGTACCCAGGACAGAGTCTACGAGCAGTACTTC.

The chain joins TRBV11-3 to TRBJ2-7; D ambiguous. CDR1 and CDR2 from the germline V gene are SGHNT and YENEEA. Trimming removed 5 bases from V and 8 bases from J, with 13 bases in between. The CDR3 consists of 12 residues. CDR3 sequence: CASSQGPTKQYF. For the CDR3, the DNA is TGTGCCAGCAGCCAAGGACCTACGAAGCAGTACTTC. The complete variable domain, with remaining parts taken from reference TRBV11-3 and TRBJ2-7, reads EAGVVQSPRYKIIEKKQPVAFWCNPISGHNTLYWYLQNLGQGPELLIRYENEEAVDDSQLPKDRFSAERLKGVDSTLKIQPAELGDSAVYLCASSQGPTKQYFGPGTRLTVT.

The chain employs TRBV7-2 and TRBJ2-5; D gene unclear. Per the germline V gene, CDR1 is SGHTA and CDR2 is FQGNSA. V was clipped by 1 base and J by 5 bases, with 14 bases between them. The CDR3 runs to 15 residues. The CDR3 sequence: CASSLGVGIWETQYF. As DNA, the CDR3 is TGTGCCAGCAGCTTAGGCGTGGGGATATGGGAGACCCAGTACTTC.

J is TRBJ1-5 and V is TRBV6-4; D is uncertain. This CDR3 comprises 13 residues. Looked up from germline, CDR1 is MRHNA and CDR2 is SNTAGT. Trimming stripped 10 bases from V and 3 bases from J, with 13 bases between. CDR3 sequence reads: CATPRPDNQPQHF. Here the CDR3 DNA reads TGTGCCACCCCCCGACCGGACAATCAGCCCCAGCATTTT.

This chain uses TRBV30 with TRBJ2-7; the match to TRBD2 covers 8 bases. With 2 bases clipped from V and 7 bases from J, the junction kept 4 bases outside the gene matches. From germline, CDR1 is GTSNPN and CDR2 SVGIG (reference sequence). The CDR3 extends over 12 amino acids. CDR3: CAWSPRGGEQYF. CDR3 coding DNA: TGTGCCTGGAGTCCACGGGGGGGAGAGCAGTACTTC. Combining the CDR3 with reference TRBV30 and TRBJ2-7 gives the whole variable domain SQTIHQWPATLVQPVGSPLSLECTVEGTSNPNLYWYRQAAGRGLQLLFYSVGIGQISSEVPQNLSASRPQDRQFILSSKKLLLSDSGFYLCAWSPRGGEQYFGPGTRLTVT.

The DNA for the CDR3 is TGTGCCAGCAGCTCGGGGTCCGGGGGTGAGCAGTTCTTC. Protein sequence: CASSSGSGGEQFF. The chain recombines TRBV5-4 with TRBJ2-1; D may be TRBD2 (6 bases). Germline V CDR1 and CDR2: SGHNT, YYREEE (reference sequence). Trimming cost V 3 bases and J 9 bases, with 13 bases left between them. The CDR3 loop spans 13 amino acids.

This clone was seen more than once but under ten times. The chain joins TRBV19 to TRBJ1-2; D might be TRBD1 (5 bases). The CDR3 spans 14 residues. The germline V gene has CDR1 LNHDA and CDR2 SQIVND (reference sequence). The V end lost 6 bases, the J end lost 0 bases, and 11 bases lay between the germline ends. DNA of the CDR3: TGTGCCAGTAGCTACATGACAGCTAACTATGGCTACACCTTC. As protein: CASSYMTANYGYTF. The whole variable domain, filled in from reference TRBV19 and TRBJ1-2, reads DGGITQSPKYLFRKEGQNVTLSCEQNLNHDAMYWYRQDPGQGLRLIYYSQIVNDFQKGDIAEGYSVSREKKESFPLTVTSAQKNPTAFYLCASSYMTANYGYTFGSGTRLTVV.

The CDR3 loop reads CASGAGTGYTDTQYF. CDR3 bases: TGTGCCAGCGGGGCGGGGACAGGTTACACAGATACGCAGTATTTT. The rearrangement links TRBV9 to TRBJ2-3; 8 nucleotides line up with TRBD1. V lost 7 bases to trimming and J lost 2 bases; unmatched junction nucleotides: 9. The CDR3 spans 15 residues. Germline CDR1 and CDR2: SGDLS and YYNGEE.

The chain is built from TRBV9 and TRBJ2-5; D ambiguous. The germline V gene has CDR1 SGDLS and CDR2 YYNGEE. The CDR3 has 15 residues. Trimming pared 4 bases from V and 0 bases from J, leaving 13 bases between. Here the CDR3 reads CASSPRIEYQETQYF. The CDR3 nucleotides read TGTGCCAGCAGCCCCCGGATCGAGTACCAAGAGACCCAGTACTTC.

The chain links TRBV7-6 to TRBJ2-1, with 10 bases lining up with TRBD2. CDR1 is SGHVS, CDR2 FNYEAQ, per germline. Trimming took 4 bases from V and 3 from J; bases not matched to a gene: 3. There are 15 residues in the CDR3. CDR3: CASSSGLADYNEQFF. The CDR3 DNA reads TGTGCCAGCAGCTCCGGACTAGCGGACTACAATGAGCAGTTCTTC.

J is TRBJ2-3 and V is TRBV7-3; D gene uncertain. Trimming left V 2 bases short and J 0 bases short, with 6 bases between. The CDR3 totals 14 residues. Germline V gene lookup returns CDR1 SGHTA and CDR2 FQGTGA. The CDR3 DNA reads as TGTGCCAGCAGCTTATATCCTAGCACAGATACGCAGTATTTT. It specifies CASSLYPSTDTQYF.

The rearrangement joins TRBV2 to TRBJ2-1; no clear D. Germline-derived CDR1 and CDR2 are SNHLY and FYNNEI. The V gene lost 5 bases and the J gene lost 6 bases, with 11 bases spanning the gap. This CDR3 spans 13 amino acids. The CDR3 region has the DNA TGTGCCAGCAGTCTTGGCACCGTCAATGAGCAGTTCTTC. This sequence encodes CASSLGTVNEQFF.

In the case of this clone: Within the sample, other DNA sequences also encode this same CDR3. The rearrangement links TRBV5-1 to TRBJ2-6; TRBD2 is a possible D gene (6 bases). Germline CDR1 reads SGHRS; CDR2 reads YFSETQ. V was trimmed by 4 bases and J by 2 bases, leaving 10 bases between them. The CDR3 is made up of 15 amino acids. This chain's CDR3 is CASSPGGAGANVLTF. Here the CDR3 DNA reads TGCGCCAGCAGCCCGGGCGGGGCTGGGGCCAACGTCCTGACTTTC.

The V and J genes are TRBV28 and TRBJ1-2; 7 bases align to TRBD1. CDR3 length equals 15 residues. CDR1 and CDR2 (germline): MDHEN, SYDVKM. The V and J ends lost 7 bases and 4 bases, in that order; junction bases with no gene match: 12. For the CDR3, the DNA is TGTGCCAGCACGAGACAGGGTTCTATCGGCTATGGCTACACCTTC. As protein: CASTRQGSIGYGYTF.

The chain is built from TRBV5-4 and TRBJ2-1; D gene uncertain. From germline, CDR1 is SGHNT and CDR2 YYREEE (reference sequence). The CDR3 is 14 residues long. V lost 0 bases and J lost 8, with 12 bases in between. CDR3 amino acids: CASSLAGLSDEQFF. The CDR3 DNA follows: TGTGCCAGCAGCTTGGCCGGTCTTTCCGATGAGCAGTTCTTC.

J is TRBJ2-7 and V is TRBV9; D is possibly TRBD2 (5 bases). This CDR3 has 16 residues. Germline V gene sequence: CDR1 SGDLS, CDR2 YYNGEE. The ends were cut back, 2 bases at V and 2 bases at J, with 17 bases in the middle. CDR3 protein: CASSVENSALAYEQYF. CDR3 nucleotide sequence: TGTGCCAGCAGCGTGGAGAATAGCGCACTGGCCTACGAGCAGTACTTC.

With respect to this clone: This CDR3 is also generated by other DNA sequences in the sample. The rearrangement links TRBV5-4 to TRBJ2-3; tentatively, D is TRBD1 or TRBD2 (5 bases each). Trimming left V 0 bases short and J 2 bases short, with 10 bases between. Looked up from germline, CDR1 is SGHNT and CDR2 is YYREEE (reference sequence). The CDR3 is 15 amino acids. CDR3 region: CASSLVVGATDTQYF. CDR3 nucleotides: TGTGCCAGCAGCTTGGTTGTCGGGGCCACAGATACGCAGTATTTT.

The CDR3 coding sequence is TGTGCCAGCAGTTCCTTTAGGGCGGGAGAGTACGAGCAGTACTTC. Its translation: CASSSFRAGEYEQYF. This chain joins TRBV6-6 and TRBJ2-7, with TRBD2 identical over 7 bases. The CDR3 is made up of 15 amino acids. Losses at the gene ends were 4 bases for V and 4 bases for J; bases not matched to a gene: 10. Germline CDR1 and CDR2: MNHNY and SVGAGI (reference sequence).

This chain links TRBV7-9 with TRBJ1-1; D unclear. Trimming took off 0 bases at V and 10 bases at J, with 18 bases between the two ends. Germline lookup yields CDR1 SEHNR and CDR2 FQNEAQ (reference sequence). The length of the CDR3 is 15 residues. This CDR3 reads CASSLALVERHGAFF. Here the CDR3 DNA reads TGTGCCAGCAGCTTAGCGTTAGTTGAAAGGCACGGAGCTTTCTTT.

This chain connects TRBV29-1 to TRBJ2-5, with TRBD1 identical over 7 bases. With V trimmed by 6 bases and J by 3 bases, 10 bases remained unmatched. The CDR3 is 14 amino acids. Germline assignment: CDR1 SQVTM and CDR2 ANQGSEA. The CDR3 coding sequence is TGCAGCGTGTCAAGATCAGGGGGTAAAGAGACCCAGTACTTC. Translating gives CSVSRSGGKETQYF.

V gene TRBV30 combines with J gene TRBJ2-7; D gene unclear. Germline V CDR1 and CDR2: GTSNPN, SVGIG (reference sequence). V was shortened by 4 bases and J by 5 bases, with 9 bases between the two germline ends. This CDR3 region has 11 residues. CDR3 loop: CAWMAAHEQYF. The CDR3 coding sequence is TGTGCCTGGATGGCTGCCCACGAGCAGTACTTC.

As for this clone: The same CDR3 arises from other DNA sequences in this sample as well. J is TRBJ1-1 and V is TRBV18, with unresolved D. The CDR3 consists of 13 residues. Trimming cost V 3 bases and J 0 bases, with 5 bases left between them. Germline lookup yields CDR1 KGHSH and CDR2 LQKENI. CDR3 bases: TGTGCCAGCTCACCTACACTGAACACTGAAGCTTTCTTT. Translated: CASSPTLNTEAFF.

The V and J genes are TRBV30 and TRBJ1-2; 7 nucleotides align to TRBD1. Losses at the gene ends were 1 base for V and 4 bases for J; bases not matched to a gene: 9. Germline CDR1 is GTSNPN and CDR2 is SVGIG (reference sequence). The length of the CDR3 is 15 residues. The CDR3 coding sequence is TGTGCCTGGAGTGACTTACAGGGGTCGGGCTATGGCTACACCTTC. As protein: CAWSDLQGSGYGYTF.